These T cell receptor beta chains were read from a single sample in a study of TIL therapy for anti-PD-1-resistant metastatic lung cancer. Assay: immunoSEQ multiplex PCR; the TCRdb copy retains only in-frame clones and omits some. The profile covers roughly 2,400 clones, with roughly 73% appearing a single time and approximately 16% taken by the ten largest. Sequenced material: tumor tissue, taken at baseline. These receptors were collected from a person between 25 and 79 years old with non-small cell lung cancer. Some clones in this sample may be carry-over from other donors' samples. Both conserved end residues are trimmed from each CDR3. Fields, in order: V gene, J gene, CDR3 protein.

v_gene: TRBV5-1
j_gene: TRBJ1-6
CDR3aa: ASSLGLRGHSPLH

v_gene: TRBV2
j_gene: TRBJ2-5
CDR3aa: ASSSGETQY

v_gene: TRBV27
j_gene: TRBJ1-6
CDR3aa: ASSSGHLISYNSPLH

v_gene: TRBV5-3
j_gene: TRBJ2-3
CDR3aa: ARSQRSGGNTDTQY

v_gene: TRBV9
j_gene: TRBJ2-1
CDR3aa: ASSPTLAEEAKRKSNRQF

v_gene: TRBV29-1
j_gene: TRBJ1-2
CDR3aa: SVESIQGASYGYT

v_gene: TRBV29-1
j_gene: TRBJ2-7
CDR3aa: SGRTGPPYEQY

v_gene: TRBV7-9
j_gene: TRBJ2-1
CDR3aa: ASSGGQGVFNEQF

v_gene: TRBV4-2
j_gene: TRBJ2-1
CDR3aa: ASSLSAGQGNNEQF

v_gene: TRBV5-4
j_gene: TRBJ2-6
CDR3aa: ASRSTPTGANVLT

v_gene: TRBV7-2
j_gene: TRBJ1-3
CDR3aa: ASSLGRDRNTIY

v_gene: TRBV11-2
j_gene: TRBJ1-1
CDR3aa: ASSPLGGSTEAF

v_gene: TRBV11-3
j_gene: TRBJ1-6
CDR3aa: ASSLTDSWGSTLH

v_gene: TRBV13
j_gene: TRBJ1-1
CDR3aa: ASSSTSVSAF

v_gene: TRBV20-1
j_gene: TRBJ1-1
CDR3aa: SAIGGTEAF

v_gene: TRBV6-5
j_gene: TRBJ2-5
CDR3aa: ASSYAQGAPETQY

v_gene: TRBV7-9
j_gene: TRBJ1-2
CDR3aa: ASSRGQNYGYT

v_gene: TRBV5-6
j_gene: TRBJ2-1
CDR3aa: ASSYPLLVDEQF

v_gene: TRBV19
j_gene: TRBJ2-5
CDR3aa: ASSVARGRQETQY

v_gene: TRBV4-3
j_gene: TRBJ2-2
CDR3aa: ASRLTRGTGELF

v_gene: TRBV6-5
j_gene: TRBJ1-1
CDR3aa: ASRPTGNTEAF

v_gene: TRBV5-4
j_gene: TRBJ2-1
CDR3aa: ASSFSGGLREQF

v_gene: TRBV7-6
j_gene: TRBJ2-1
CDR3aa: ASSQGRGSPYNEQF

v_gene: TRBV13
j_gene: TRBJ2-3
CDR3aa: ASSFRDSRDTQY

v_gene: TRBV6-1
j_gene: TRBJ1-4
CDR3aa: ASSGVAINEKLF

v_gene: TRBV4-1
j_gene: TRBJ2-5
CDR3aa: ASSQDPSGAGYQETQY

v_gene: TRBV6-5
j_gene: TRBJ2-4
CDR3aa: ASSHRDREGIQY

v_gene: TRBV19
j_gene: TRBJ1-2
CDR3aa: ASSKVQPRYGYT

v_gene: TRBV5-4
j_gene: TRBJ1-1
CDR3aa: ASSLGDRKNTEAF

v_gene: TRBV11-2
j_gene: TRBJ2-1
CDR3aa: ASSSVRDRDVYNEQF